This T cell receptor beta chain was identified during a study of T-cell memory formation after mild COVID-19. Via MiXCR, TCRdb re-called the 5' RACE reads, giving one row per CDR3 protein. The table has some 490,000 distinct CDR3 sequences, about 18% seen once. Germline V lookup: CDR1 LGHNA, CDR2 YNFKEQ. The V end was cut by 1 base, the J end by 6 bases, with 10 bases between. This CDR3 has 13 residues. The source is an adult woman who had mild COVID-19 (a few samples of this study predate the infection). Cell type and time point are not known. The V call is TRBV4-2, the J call TRBJ2-7; D is unclear. The sample taken for sequencing was PBMCs or a T cell subset sorted from them (not recorded which). CDR3 residues: CASSQVPAGEQYF. For the CDR3, the DNA is TGTGCCAGCAGCCAAGTCCCAGCAGGCGAGCAGTACTTC.